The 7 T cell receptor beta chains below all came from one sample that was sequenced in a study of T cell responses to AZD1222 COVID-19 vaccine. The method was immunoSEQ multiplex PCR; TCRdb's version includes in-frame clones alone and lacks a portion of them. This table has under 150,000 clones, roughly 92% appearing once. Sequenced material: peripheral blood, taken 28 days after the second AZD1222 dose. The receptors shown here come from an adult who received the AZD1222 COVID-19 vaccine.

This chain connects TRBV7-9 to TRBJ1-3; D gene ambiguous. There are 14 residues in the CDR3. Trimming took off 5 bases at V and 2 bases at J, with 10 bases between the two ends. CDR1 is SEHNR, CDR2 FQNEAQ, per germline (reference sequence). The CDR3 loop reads CASSPGGAGNTIYF. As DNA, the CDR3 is TGTGCCAGCAGCCCGGGTGGCGCTGGAAACACCATATATTTT.

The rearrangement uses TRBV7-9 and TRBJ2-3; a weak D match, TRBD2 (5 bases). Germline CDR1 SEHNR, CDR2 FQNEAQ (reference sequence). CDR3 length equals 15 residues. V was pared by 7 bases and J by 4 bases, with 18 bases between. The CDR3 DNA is TGTGCCAGCAACCGATTGGCGGGTAGCGCAGATACGCAGTATTTT. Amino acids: CASNRLAGSADTQYF.

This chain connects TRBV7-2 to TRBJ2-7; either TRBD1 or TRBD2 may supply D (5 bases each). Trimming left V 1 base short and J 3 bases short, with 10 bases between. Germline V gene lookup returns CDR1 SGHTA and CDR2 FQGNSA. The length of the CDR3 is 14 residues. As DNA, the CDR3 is TGTGCCAGCAGCTTAGGGGACGGATTCTACGAGCAGTACTTC. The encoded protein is CASSLGDGFYEQYF.

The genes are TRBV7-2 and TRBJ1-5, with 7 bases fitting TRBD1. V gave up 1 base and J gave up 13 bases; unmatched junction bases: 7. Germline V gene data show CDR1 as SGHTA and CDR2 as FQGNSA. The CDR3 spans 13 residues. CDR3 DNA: TGTGCCAGCAGCTTAGGCGGGACAGCCCAACAGCATTTT. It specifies CASSLGGTAQQHF.

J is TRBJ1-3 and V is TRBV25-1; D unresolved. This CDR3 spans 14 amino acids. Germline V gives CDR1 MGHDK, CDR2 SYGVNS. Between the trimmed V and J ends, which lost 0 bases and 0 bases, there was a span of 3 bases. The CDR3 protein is CASSEYASGNTIYF. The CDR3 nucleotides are TGTGCCAGCAGTGAATACGCCTCTGGAAACACCATATATTTT.

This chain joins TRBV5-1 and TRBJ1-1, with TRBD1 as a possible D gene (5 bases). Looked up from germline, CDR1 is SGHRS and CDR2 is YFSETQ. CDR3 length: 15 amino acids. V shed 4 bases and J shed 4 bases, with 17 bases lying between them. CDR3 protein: CASSPGMEGSTEAFF. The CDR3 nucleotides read TGCGCCAGCAGCCCCGGGATGGAGGGGAGCACTGAAGCTTTCTTT.

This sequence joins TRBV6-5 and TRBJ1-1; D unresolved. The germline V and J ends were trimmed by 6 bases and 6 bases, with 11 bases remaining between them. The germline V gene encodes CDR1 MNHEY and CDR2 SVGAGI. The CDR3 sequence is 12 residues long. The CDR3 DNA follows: TGTGCCAGCAGCCCCCTCGGGCCTGAAGCTTTCTTT. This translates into CASSPLGPEAFF.